Described below is a single T cell receptor beta chain sequence and its context. Its cognate antigen is unknown. The sample originates from a study of T cells in localized non-small cell lung cancer. Germline loops: CDR1 LNHDA, CDR2 SQIVND (reference sequence). CDR3 length: 13 amino acids. The V gene lost 10 bases and the J gene lost 7 bases, with 19 bases spanning the gap. Method: immunoSEQ multiplex PCR; TCRdb's copy keeps in-frame clones and lacks some. The repertoire holds about 40,000 clones, roughly nine tenths seen once, with roughly a tenth in the top ten. Study-wide results and caveats: The tumor had only one region sequenced, so heterogeneity remains possible. Maximal T cell clonality occurred in uninvolved adjacent lung, with tumor ranking below it.

The receptor comes from a woman aged 40-70 years with stage II lung adenocarcinoma. This sequence joins TRBV19 and TRBJ1-1, with D possibly TRBD1 on 6 matching bases. This material consisted of PBMCs, taken before any cancer treatment. The CDR3 protein is CATNPGGHGEAFF. The CDR3, as DNA: TGTGCCACAAATCCCGGGGGGCATGGTGAAGCTTTCTTT.